Following are 10 T cell receptor beta chains from one sample sequenced in a study of neurological immune-mediated disorders. A single record per CDR3 protein comes from TCRdb applying MiXCR to the 5' RACE reads. The sample has some 50,000 distinct CDR3 sequences, under 2% seen once. The sample taken for sequencing was PBMCs. The receptors derive from a woman in her 40s with multiple sclerosis.

This clonotype occurred many times. This sequence joins TRBV7-6 and TRBJ2-3; tentatively, D is TRBD1 or TRBD2 (5 bases each). The V gene lost 5 bases and the J gene lost 2 bases, with 11 bases spanning the gap. Germline values: CDR1 SGHVS, CDR2 FNYEAQ. This CDR3 spans 14 amino acids. In DNA form, the CDR3 reads TGTGCCAGCAGCGGGACCTCCTTCACAGATACGCAGTATTTT. It yields the protein CASSGTSFTDTQYF.

This clonotype was seen at least ten times. CDR3 DNA sequence: TGTGCCAGCTCACTTCGGGGCCCGGGCCCGGATGAGCAGTTCTTC. This gives the protein CASSLRGPGPDEQFF. The V and J genes are TRBV18 and TRBJ2-1; possibly TRBD1 or TRBD2 for D (5 bases each). The germline V gene has CDR1 KGHSH and CDR2 LQKENI. This CDR3 has 15 amino acids. Between the trimmed V and J ends, which lost 4 bases and 8 bases, there was a span of 18 bases.

Ten or more counts support this clonotype. The chain has TRBV3-1 and TRBJ2-3, with a weak D call TRBD1 (5 bases). From germline, CDR1 is LGHDT and CDR2 YNNKEL (reference sequence). This CDR3 is 13 amino acids long. The V and J ends lost 3 bases and 6 bases respectively, with 10 bases between them. CDR3 amino acids: CASSHGQADTQYF. The CDR3 DNA follows: TGTGCCAGCAGCCATGGACAAGCGGATACGCAGTATTTT.

This clonotype was detected many times. This chain connects TRBV5-5 to TRBJ2-7; D unclear. V lost 4 bases and J lost 0, with 14 bases in between. Germline V gives CDR1 SGHKS, CDR2 YYEKEE (reference sequence). The CDR3 has 15 residues. CDR3 residues: CASSLPGSLSYEQYF. The CDR3 DNA reads TGTGCCAGCAGCCTACCGGGTTCCCTCTCCTACGAGCAGTACTTC.

This clonotype was seen at least ten times. The gene calls are TRBV20-1 and TRBJ2-7, with a possible D match to TRBD2 (6 bases). The length of the CDR3 is 13 residues. CDR1 and CDR2 from the germline V gene are DFQATT and SNEGSKA (reference sequence). Trimming removed 5 bases from V and 2 bases from J, with 13 bases in between. This CDR3 is CSAGHGTAYEQYF. CDR3 nucleotide sequence: TGCAGTGCTGGGCACGGGACTGCCTACGAGCAGTACTTC.

This clonotype was seen ten or more times. V gene TRBV11-2 combines with J gene TRBJ2-1, with TRBD1 as a possible D gene (6 bases). Trimming cost V 5 bases and J 2 bases, with 13 bases left between them. The CDR3 extends over 15 amino acids. Germline V gives CDR1 SGHAT, CDR2 FQNNGV. The CDR3 region is CASSRDKAPYNEQFF. In DNA form, the CDR3 reads TGTGCCAGCAGCCGGGACAAGGCCCCCTACAATGAGCAGTTCTTC.

This clonotype was picked up many times. The V call is TRBV5-1, the J call TRBJ1-3; D uncertain. CDR3 length: 14 residues. V dropped 0 bases and J dropped 0 bases, with 4 bases sitting between them. From germline, CDR1 is SGHRS and CDR2 YFSETQ. The CDR3 region is CASSLDLSGNTIYF. CDR3 bases: TGCGCCAGCAGCTTGGATCTCTCTGGAAACACCATATATTTT.

This clonotype was picked up many times. The V gene is TRBV20-1, the J gene TRBJ1-2; D gene uncertain. Germline values: CDR1 DFQATT, CDR2 SNEGSKA (reference sequence). The CDR3 is 13 residues long. The ends were cut back, 6 bases at V and 2 bases at J, with 13 bases in the middle. The CDR3 DNA sequence: TGCAGTGCCCCCTTCCAAGGGAACTATGGCTACACCTTC. Translating it yields CSAPFQGNYGYTF.

In the case of this clonotype: An end of the junction does not agree with germline; a read error may underlie this. The chain joins TRBV12-3 or TRBV12-4 to TRBJ2-3; D might be TRBD2 (6 bases). The length of the CDR3 is 12 residues. CDR3 nucleotide sequence: TGTGCCAGCAGTCCTACGGGAGATAAGCAGTATTTT. It is translated as CASSPTGDKQYF.

This clonotype has just a few counts. The V and J genes are TRBV5-1 and TRBJ2-1; the D gene could be TRBD1 or TRBD2 (6 bases each). Trimming took off 2 bases at V and 6 bases at J, with 12 bases between the two ends. The CDR3 extends over 14 amino acids. From germline, CDR1 is SGHRS and CDR2 YFSETQ. The DNA of the CDR3 is TGCGCCAGCAGCTTAGGCAGGGGAGGCAATGAGCAGTTCTTC. Protein: CASSLGRGGNEQFF.